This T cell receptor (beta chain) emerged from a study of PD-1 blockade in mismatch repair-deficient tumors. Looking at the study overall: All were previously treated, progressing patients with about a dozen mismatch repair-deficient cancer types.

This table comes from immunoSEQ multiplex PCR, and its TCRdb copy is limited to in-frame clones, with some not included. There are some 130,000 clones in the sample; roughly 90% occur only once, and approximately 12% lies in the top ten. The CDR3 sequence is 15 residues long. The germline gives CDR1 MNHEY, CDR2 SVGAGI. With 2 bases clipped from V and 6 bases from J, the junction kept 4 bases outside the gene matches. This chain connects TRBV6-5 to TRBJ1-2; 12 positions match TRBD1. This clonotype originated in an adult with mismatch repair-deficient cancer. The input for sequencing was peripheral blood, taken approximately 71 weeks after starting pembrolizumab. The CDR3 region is CASSYGGQGANGYTF. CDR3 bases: TGTGCCAGCAGTTACGGGGGACAGGGGGCTAATGGCTACACCTTC.